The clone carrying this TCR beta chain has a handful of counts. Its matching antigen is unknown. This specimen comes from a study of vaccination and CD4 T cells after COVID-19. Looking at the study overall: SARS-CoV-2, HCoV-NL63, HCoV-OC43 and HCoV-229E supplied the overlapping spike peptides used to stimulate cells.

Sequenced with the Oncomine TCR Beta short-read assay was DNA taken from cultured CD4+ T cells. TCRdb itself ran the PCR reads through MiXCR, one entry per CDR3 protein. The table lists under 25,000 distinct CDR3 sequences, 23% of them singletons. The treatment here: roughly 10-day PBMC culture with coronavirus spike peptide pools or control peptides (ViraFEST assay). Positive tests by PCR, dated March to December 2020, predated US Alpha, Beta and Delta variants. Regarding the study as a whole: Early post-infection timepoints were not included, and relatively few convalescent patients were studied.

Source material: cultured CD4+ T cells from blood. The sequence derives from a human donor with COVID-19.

Written as DNA, the CDR3 is TGTGCCAGCAGTTACTCCGGGCTTGGCACAGATACGCAGTATTTT. It codes for CASSYSGLGTDTQYF. The chain has TRBV6-5 and TRBJ2-3; D ambiguous. The CDR3 contains 15 residues. Trimming left V 0 bases short and J 1 base short, with 8 bases between. Germline V CDR1 and CDR2: MNHEY, SVGAGI.